Shown below are 14 T cell receptor beta chains from a single sample sequenced in a study of molecular identifiers for immune sequencing clone quantification. In TCRdb, the PCR reads were re-called with MiXCR into one record per CDR3 protein. The top ten clones hold roughly 0.85% of a sample with hundreds of thousands of distinct CDR3 sequences, 20% of them seen once. The sequenced material came from naive CD8+ T cells from blood, with Jurkat cell RNA spiked in. Subset here: FACS-sorted CD8+CD4-CCR7+CD45RA+ naive T cells. The receptors derive from a human donor in good health. Some libraries in this study had Jurkat cell RNA spiked in.

Only a few counts were recorded for this clonotype. The chain has TRBV11-3 and TRBJ2-3; D gene uncertain. Per germline, CDR1 SGHNT and CDR2 YENEEA. Trimming removed 5 bases at V and 2 bases at J, with 17 bases between. The CDR3 contains 16 residues. The CDR3 is CASSGDKYPFTDTQYF. CDR3 nucleotides: TGTGCCAGCAGCGGAGACAAGTACCCCTTCACAGATACGCAGTATTTT.

Many counts were recorded for this clonotype. This chain connects TRBV29-1 to TRBJ1-1; D not resolved. V lost 0 bases and J 8 bases, leaving 10 bases between the germline ends. The germline V gene has CDR1 SQVTM and CDR2 ANQGSEA. The CDR3 has 12 amino acids. The CDR3, as DNA: TGCAGCGTTGAAGATGTTTCAGCCGAAGCTTTCTTT. Translation: CSVEDVSAEAFF.

The rearrangement joins TRBV6-2 or TRBV6-3 to TRBJ2-3; 12 bases are a match to TRBD2. The germline V gene encodes CDR1 MNHEY and CDR2 SVGEGT. With 5 bases clipped from V and 4 bases from J, the junction kept 4 bases outside the gene matches. The CDR3 has 15 amino acids. CDR3 loop: CASSPGLAGPDTQYF. The CDR3, as DNA: TGTGCCAGCAGTCCCGGACTAGCGGGGCCAGATACGCAGTATTTT.

The chain combines TRBV18 with TRBJ2-7; D may be TRBD1 (5 bases). The CDR3 spans 15 residues. Between the trimmed V and J ends, which lost 4 bases and 5 bases, there was a span of 18 bases. Germline loops: CDR1 KGHSH, CDR2 LQKENI. Written as DNA, the CDR3 is TGTGCCAGCTCACAGGACGGACATTATTCTAACGAGCAGTACTTC. It specifies CASSQDGHYSNEQYF. Full variable domain (remainder filled in from reference TRBV18 and TRBJ2-7): NAGVMQNPRHLVRRRGQEARLRCSPMKGHSHVYWYRQLPEEGLKFMVYLQKENIIDESGMPKERFSAEFPKEGPSILRIQQVVRGDSAAYFCASSQDGHYSNEQYFGPGTRLTVT.

As to this clonotype: One base away lies a much larger clone, so this may be a sequencing read error. The chain combines TRBV9 with TRBJ2-3; 12 positions agree with TRBD2. CDR1 and CDR2 (germline): SGDLS, YYNGEE. The CDR3 is made up of 16 amino acids. The CDR3 DNA is TGTGCCAGCAGCTCTAATCTAGCGGGGGGGCCAAATACGCGGTATTTT. As protein: CASSSNLAGGPNTRYF.

The genes are TRBV20-1 and TRBJ1-3, with D unresolved. The CDR3 is made up of 14 amino acids. Trimming took 7 bases from V and 2 from J, leaving 15 bases between them. CDR1 and CDR2 (germline): DFQATT, SNEGSKA (reference sequence). CDR3 coding DNA: TGCAGTGTCATGGACCTGGGCCCTGGAAACACCATATATTTT. Translating it yields CSVMDLGPGNTIYF.

This clonotype was detected many times. The rearrangement joins TRBV24-1 to TRBJ1-5; D not resolved. V lost 7 bases and J 9 bases, leaving 18 bases between the germline ends. The CDR3 contains 14 residues. CDR1 is KGHDR, CDR2 SFDVKD, per germline. DNA of the CDR3: TGTGCCACCAGGGGAGACCAAAGCCGGTTGCCCCAGCATTTT. Its protein product is CATRGDQSRLPQHF.

This clonotype has ten or more counts. The chain uses TRBV6-5 and TRBJ2-6; D remains unclear. Deletions cut 6 bases from V and 1 base from J, with 10 bases between. Germline V gene data show CDR1 as MNHEY and CDR2 as SVGAGI. There are 15 residues in the CDR3. DNA for the CDR3: TGTGCCAGCAGGCCGGCCCCTTCTGGGGCCAACGTCCTGACTTTC. Protein sequence: CASRPAPSGANVLTF.

V and J are TRBV19 and TRBJ2-7; D gene unclear. Germline V gene data show CDR1 as LNHDA and CDR2 as SQIVND (reference sequence). Trimming left V 1 base short and J 2 bases short, with 12 bases between. The CDR3 runs 15 residues. The CDR3 DNA is TGTGCCAGTAGTATAGGTCAAGGTACCCCCTACGAGCAGTACTTC. This sequence encodes CASSIGQGTPYEQYF.

This clonotype was detected ten times or more. J is TRBJ2-3 and V is TRBV19; D gene unclear. Germline V gene lookup returns CDR1 LNHDA and CDR2 SQIVND (reference sequence). The CDR3 runs to 14 residues. Trimming shortened V by 7 bases and J by 1 base, and 12 bases separated the two germline ends. For the CDR3, the DNA is TGTGCCAGTAATGGAGACATGGGCACAGATACGCAGTATTTT. Translation: CASNGDMGTDTQYF.

This clonotype has a count of ten or more. The J gene is TRBJ2-7, the V gene TRBV25-1, with D maybe TRBD2 (5 bases). V was cut by 6 bases and J by 7 bases, with 19 bases left in between. The CDR3 has 14 amino acids. CDR1 is MGHDK and CDR2 is SYGVNS in the germline V gene. DNA of the CDR3: TGTGCCAGCAGCAGAACGGGTGAGGGTCGGGAGCAGTACTTC. It codes for CASSRTGEGREQYF.

The sample holds many counts of this clonotype. CDR3 region: CASSLGGTDSLGTYEQYF. The CDR3 DNA reads TGTGCCAGCAGCTTAGGGGGTACGGACTCCCTTGGGACCTACGAGCAGTACTTC. The chain uses TRBV7-2 and TRBJ2-7; D may be TRBD2 (5 bases). The CDR3 is made up of 18 amino acids. V shed 1 base and J shed 2 bases, with 21 bases lying between them. The germline V gene encodes CDR1 SGHTA and CDR2 FQGNSA.

V gene TRBV30 combines with J gene TRBJ2-7; D remains unclear. Deletions cut 2 bases from V and 5 bases from J, with 13 bases between. This CDR3 contains 13 residues. Germline values: CDR1 GTSNPN, CDR2 SVGIG (reference sequence). The CDR3 DNA sequence: TGTGCCTGGAGTTACCTTCCCGAGCACGAGCAGTACTTC. Protein sequence: CAWSYLPEHEQYF.

The V call is TRBV12-3 or TRBV12-4, the J call TRBJ1-5; TRBD1 agrees at 8 bases. V trimming: 8 bases; J trimming: 6 bases; junction bases outside the gene matches: 9. The CDR3 spans 14 residues. The chain's CDR3 is CASHFTGGVQPQHF. CDR3 DNA sequence: TGTGCCAGCCATTTTACAGGGGGGGTTCAGCCCCAGCATTTT.